The sequence of this TCR beta chain was determined in a study of T cells in Graves' hyperthyroidism and ophthalmopathy. General study results and limits: Most thyroid-expanded clonotypes above 0.001 were also found in blood. The model forecast ophthalmopathy, anticipating it by a median around 6.5 months before onset.

In its sample, this clonotype was seen many times. Its target is unknown. Fresh peripheral blood, around 9.3 ml of it, supplied the PBMCs. Amplification of TCR beta CDR3 regions was performed using RNA transcripts as template. Researchers ran a first-round RT-PCR on the TCR CDR3 using the HTBI primer set. Each CDR3 protein is one row after TCRdb ran MiXCR on the multiplex PCR reads. The profile shows 600,000 or so distinct CDR3 sequences, 13% to 15% of them singletons. CDR1 is KGHDR, CDR2 SFDVKD, per germline. The CDR3 spans 15 residues. V trimming: 1 base; J trimming: 5 bases; junction bases outside the gene matches: 3.

The receptor comes from a woman aged 45-59 years with Graves' ophthalmopathy. The source material was blood. J is TRBJ2-1 and V is TRBV24-1; 8 bases are a match to TRBD2. CDR3 sequence: CATSDLGLADNEQFF. As DNA, the CDR3 is TGTGCCACCAGTGATTTAGGACTAGCCGACAATGAGCAGTTCTTC.